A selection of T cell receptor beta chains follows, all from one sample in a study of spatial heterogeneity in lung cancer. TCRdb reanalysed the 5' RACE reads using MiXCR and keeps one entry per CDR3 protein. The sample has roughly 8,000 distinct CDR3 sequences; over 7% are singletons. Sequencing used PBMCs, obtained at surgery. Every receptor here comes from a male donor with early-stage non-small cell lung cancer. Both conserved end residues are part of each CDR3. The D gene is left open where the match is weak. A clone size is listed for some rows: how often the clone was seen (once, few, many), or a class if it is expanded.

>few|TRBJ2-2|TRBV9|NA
TGTGCCAGCAAAGCTACGGTGAACACCGGGGAGCTGTTTTTT
CASKATVNTGELFF
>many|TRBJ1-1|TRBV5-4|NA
TGTGCCAGCAGCTTGAGGATTGGGGGGAGGACCGCTGAAGCTTTCTTT
CASSLRIGGRTAEAFF
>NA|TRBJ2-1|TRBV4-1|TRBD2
TGCGCCAGCAGCTTGACTAGCGGGACAGACAATGAGCAGTTCTTC
CASSLTSGTDNEQFF
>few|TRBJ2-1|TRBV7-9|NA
TGTGCCAGCAGCTTAATAGCCGAAGGGCAGTTCTTC
CASSLIAEGQFF
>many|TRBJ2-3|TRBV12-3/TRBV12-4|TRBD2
TGTGCCAGCAGAAACAACCCGGGACTAGCGGGAGAGGGGTCGACAGATACGCAGTATTTT
CASRNNPGLAGEGSTDTQYF
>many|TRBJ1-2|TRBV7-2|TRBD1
TGTGCCAGCAGCTCCGGGACAGAGGAGGGCTACACCTTC
CASSSGTEEGYTF
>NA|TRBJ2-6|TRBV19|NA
TGTGGGAGCGGCAAAGCCTCTGGGGCCAACGTCCTGACTTTC
CGSGKASGANVLTF
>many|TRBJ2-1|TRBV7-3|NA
TGTGCCAGCAGCTTAGCCAGGAGCACGTACAATGAGCAGTTCTTC
CASSLARSTYNEQFF
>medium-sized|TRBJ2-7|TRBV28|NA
TGTGCCAGCCTTGATACAGGTTCCTACGAGCAGTACTTC
CASLDTGSYEQYF
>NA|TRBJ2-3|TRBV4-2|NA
TGTGCCAGCAGCCAAGATCTTGCAAATAGTGATACGCAGTATTTT
CASSQDLANSDTQYF
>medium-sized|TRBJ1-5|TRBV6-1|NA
TGTGCCAGCAGTGAAACTCCTGGTGATAGCAATCAGCCCCAGCATTTT
CASSETPGDSNQPQHF
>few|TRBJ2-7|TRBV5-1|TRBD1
TGCGCCAGCAGGCTAACCGGGACAGGGGATGACGAGCAGTACTTC
CASRLTGTGDDEQYF
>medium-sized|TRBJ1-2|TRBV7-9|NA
TGTGCCAGCAGCGATAACTATGGCTACACCTTC
CASSDNYGYTF
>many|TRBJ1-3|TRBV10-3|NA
TGTGCCATCAGCGGAGGAAACACCATATATTTT
CAISGGNTIYF
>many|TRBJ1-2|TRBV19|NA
TGTGCCAGTAGTAAAGGACCGGAGGTCTATGGCTACACCTTC
CASSKGPEVYGYTF
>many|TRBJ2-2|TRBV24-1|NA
TGTGCCACCAGTGACTTTGGACGAACCGGGGAGCTGTTTTTT
CATSDFGRTGELFF
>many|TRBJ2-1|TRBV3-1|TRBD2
TGTGCCAGCAGCCTCGAGACTAGCGTGACTGAGCAGTTCTTC
CASSLETSVTEQFF
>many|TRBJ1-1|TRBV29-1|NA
TGCAGCGTTGACAGGGGCGACACTGAAGCTTTCTTT
CSVDRGDTEAFF
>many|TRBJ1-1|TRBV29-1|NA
TGCAGCGTGGGTCGTGGGTTACGGCAGTTGGATGAAGCTTTCTTT
CSVGRGLRQLDEAFF
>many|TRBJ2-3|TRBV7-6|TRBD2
TGTGCCAGCAGCCCGGAAGCGGGAGTGAGCACAGATACGCAGTATTTT
CASSPEAGVSTDTQYF
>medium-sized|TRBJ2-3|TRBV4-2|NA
TGTGCCAGCAGCCAACCGAGTAGCGGGACAGGCACAGATACGCAGTATTTT
CASSQPSSGTGTDTQYF
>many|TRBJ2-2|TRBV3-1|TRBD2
TGTGCCAGCAGCCGCGAATCCGGACTAGCGGGACCTACCGGGGAGCTGTTTTTT
CASSRESGLAGPTGELFF
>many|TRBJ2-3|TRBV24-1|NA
TGTGCCACCAGTGAGATCAGTACAGATACGCAGTATTTT
CATSEISTDTQYF
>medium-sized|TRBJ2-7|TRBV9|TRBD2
TGTGCCAGCAGCGTAGCGAGCGGGAGGGCCTACGAGCAGTACTTC
CASSVASGRAYEQYF
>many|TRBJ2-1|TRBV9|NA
TGTGCCAGCAGCCCCCGGCGGGGCGCGGACAATGAGCAGTTCTTC
CASSPRRGADNEQFF
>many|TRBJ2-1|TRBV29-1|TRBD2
TGCAGCGTTGAGTTAGCGGGAGATATCAATGAGCAGTTCTTC
CSVELAGDINEQFF
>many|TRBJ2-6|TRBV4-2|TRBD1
TGTGCCAGCAGCCAAAGGGACAGAAGCTCTGGGGCCAACGTCCTGACTTTC
CASSQRDRSSGANVLTF
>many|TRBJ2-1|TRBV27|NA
TGTGCCAGCAGAAACTCCCGGACTTATGAGTTCTTC
CASRNSRTYEFF
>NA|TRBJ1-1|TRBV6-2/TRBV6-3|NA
TGTGCCAGCAGCTACCCGGGGAGGGCTAACACTGAAGCTTTCTTT
CASSYPGRANTEAFF
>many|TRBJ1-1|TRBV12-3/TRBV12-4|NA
TGTGCCAGCAGCCTGGGTTGGGGAAACACTGAAGCTTTCTTT
CASSLGWGNTEAFF
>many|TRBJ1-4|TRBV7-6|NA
TGTGCCAGCAGCACTTCCATAGGGGGTAATGAAAAACTGTTTTTT
CASSTSIGGNEKLFF
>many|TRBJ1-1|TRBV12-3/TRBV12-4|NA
TGTGCCACCCAATACCGACTGAACACTGAAGCTTTCTTT
CATQYRLNTEAFF
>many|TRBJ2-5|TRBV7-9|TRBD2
TGTGCCAGCAGCTCCGGGACTAGAGAACAAGAGACCCAGTACTTC
CASSSGTREQETQYF
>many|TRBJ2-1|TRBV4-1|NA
TGCGCCAGCAGCCAAGGGACTACCCATGTTAGCAATGAGCAGTTCTTC
CASSQGTTHVSNEQFF
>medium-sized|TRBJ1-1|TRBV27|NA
TGTGCCAGCAGTTTATCGATCGGGGATGGGACTGAAGCTTTCTTT
CASSLSIGDGTEAFF
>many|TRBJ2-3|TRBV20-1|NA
TGCAGTGCCCCCAACGGTCTTGGGGAAGATACGCAGTATTTT
CSAPNGLGEDTQYF
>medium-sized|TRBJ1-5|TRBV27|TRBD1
TGTGCCAGCAGTCCATGGACAGGGGTTGGGAATCAGCCCCAGCATTTT
CASSPWTGVGNQPQHF
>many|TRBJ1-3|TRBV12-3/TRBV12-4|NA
TGTGCCAGCTACAACTCTGGAAACACCATATATTTT
CASYNSGNTIYF
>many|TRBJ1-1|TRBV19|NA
TGTGCCAGTAGTATAGAAGACATAGGCTTGATGAACACTGAAGCTTTCTTT
CASSIEDIGLMNTEAFF
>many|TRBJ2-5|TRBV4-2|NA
TGTGCCAGCAGCCAGGATCAAGAGACCCAGTACTTC
CASSQDQETQYF
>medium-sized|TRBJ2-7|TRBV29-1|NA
TGCAGCGTGAAGACAGGTCCTCCTGGCGAGCAGTACTTC
CSVKTGPPGEQYF
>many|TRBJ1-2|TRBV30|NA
TGTGCCTGGAACGCGGGCTCTAACTATGGCTACACCTTC
CAWNAGSNYGYTF
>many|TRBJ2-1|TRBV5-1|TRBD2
TGCGCCAGCAGCCGAGCGGGAGGAACCTACAATGAGCAGTTCTTC
CASSRAGGTYNEQFF
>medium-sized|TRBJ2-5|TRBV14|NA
TGTGCCAGCAGCCAAGATAAGGTCGGCAGAAGACAAGAGACCCAGTACTTC
CASSQDKVGRRQETQYF
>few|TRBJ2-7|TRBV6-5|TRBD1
TGTGCCAGCAGCCCAGACAGGGATTCGACCTACGAGCAGTACTTC
CASSPDRDSTYEQYF
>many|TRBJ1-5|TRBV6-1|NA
TGTGCCAGCAGTGAAGCGGGAGGGGATCAGCCCCAGCATTTT
CASSEAGGDQPQHF
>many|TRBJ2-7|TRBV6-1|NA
TGTGCCAGCAGTGAAGGGTGGGGGTTGAACTACGAGCAGTACTTC
CASSEGWGLNYEQYF
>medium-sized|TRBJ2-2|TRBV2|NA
TGTGCCAGCGGGTCGCCAGACACCGGGGAGCTGTTTTTT
CASGSPDTGELFF
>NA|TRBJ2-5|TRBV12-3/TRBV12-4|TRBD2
TGTGCCAGCAGTAGCTCCGGGACTAGCGGGAGGACCCAGTACTTC
CASSSSGTSGRTQYF
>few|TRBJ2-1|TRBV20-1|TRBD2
TGCAGTACAACCGCTAGCGGGAGACGCGCCTACAATGAGCAGTTCTTC
CSTTASGRRAYNEQFF
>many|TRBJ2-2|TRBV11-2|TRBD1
TGTGCCAGCAGCCAACAGGGGGAGATCGGGGAGCTGTTTTTT
CASSQQGEIGELFF